What follows are 4 T cell receptor beta chains derived from one specimen sequenced in a study of CD8+CD57+ T cells in acquired aplastic anemia. Genomic DNA, the template, was used for profiling of the TCR beta VDJ and CDR3. Each CDR3 protein gets one entry after TCRdb re-called the reads with MiXCR. Of about 160,000 distinct CDR3 sequences detected, roughly two thirds appear once; the ten largest clones hold 40% to 60%. All sequencing subjects had displayed CD8+CD57+ cell expansion on flow cytometry. The sample comprised sorted CD4+, CD8+, or CD8+CD57+ T cells (not recorded which) from PBMCs. The source is a human donor with aplastic anemia.

This chain connects TRBV7-9 to TRBJ2-1; D not resolved. With 5 bases removed from V and 0 bases from J, the gap between germline ends came to 17 bases. The CDR3 has 17 residues. Germline V lookup: CDR1 SEHNR, CDR2 FQNEAQ (reference sequence). CDR3 bases: TGTGCCAGCAGCGACGATTGGGGTTGGAACTCCTACAATGAGCAGTTCTTC. Its translation is CASSDDWGWNSYNEQFF.

The chain joins TRBV5-1 to TRBJ2-3, with D possibly called TRBD1 or TRBD2 (5 bases each). Germline CDR1 is SGHRS and CDR2 is YFSETQ. Trimming stripped 4 bases from V and 5 bases from J, with 8 bases between. The CDR3 runs to 12 residues. CDR3 nucleotide sequence: TGCGCCAGCAGCCCGAGGGGAGATACGCAGTATTTT. This encodes CASSPRGDTQYF.

In this sample, this clonotype turned up many times. V and J are TRBV20-1 and TRBJ2-5; D is perhaps TRBD1 (5 bases). V was clipped by 5 bases and J by 0 bases, with 16 bases between them. Germline V gene data show CDR1 as DFQATT and CDR2 as SNEGSKA (reference sequence). This CDR3 region has 15 residues. The CDR3 loop is CSAGEADSYQETQYF. In nucleotides, the CDR3 is TGCAGTGCTGGGGAAGCTGACAGCTACCAAGAGACCCAGTACTTC.

CDR3 coding DNA: TGCAGCGTTCAGTCTAGCGGGAGTGGCGAGCAGTACTTC. This codes for CSVQSSGSGEQYF. This sequence joins TRBV29-1 and TRBJ2-7; 10 bases map to TRBD2. The CDR3 contains 13 residues. V lost 5 bases, J lost 6 bases, and 7 bases stayed unmatched. Germline CDR1 reads SQVTM; CDR2 reads ANQGSEA.